This T cell receptor beta chain was obtained from a study of preoperative IRX-2 immunotherapy in early breast cancer. The treatment: preoperative locoregional IRX-2 cytokine immunotherapy. Assay: immunoSEQ multiplex PCR; the TCRdb copy retains only in-frame clones and omits some. The table shows around 25,000 clones, with 85% to 95% occurring only once. Trimming removed 0 bases from V and 1 base from J; junction bases left unmatched: 3. CDR3 size: 16 residues. The germline CDR1 and CDR2 sequences are SGDLS and YYNGEE. This sequence was found in a human donor with breast cancer. Sequenced material: tumor tissue, taken after IRX-2 immunotherapy. The chain recombines TRBV9 with TRBJ2-5; TRBD2 matches at 10 bases. DNA of the CDR3: TGTGCCAGCAGCGTAGGAGCTAGCGGGGGCCAAGAGACCCAGTACTTC. It yields the protein CASSVGASGGQETQYF.